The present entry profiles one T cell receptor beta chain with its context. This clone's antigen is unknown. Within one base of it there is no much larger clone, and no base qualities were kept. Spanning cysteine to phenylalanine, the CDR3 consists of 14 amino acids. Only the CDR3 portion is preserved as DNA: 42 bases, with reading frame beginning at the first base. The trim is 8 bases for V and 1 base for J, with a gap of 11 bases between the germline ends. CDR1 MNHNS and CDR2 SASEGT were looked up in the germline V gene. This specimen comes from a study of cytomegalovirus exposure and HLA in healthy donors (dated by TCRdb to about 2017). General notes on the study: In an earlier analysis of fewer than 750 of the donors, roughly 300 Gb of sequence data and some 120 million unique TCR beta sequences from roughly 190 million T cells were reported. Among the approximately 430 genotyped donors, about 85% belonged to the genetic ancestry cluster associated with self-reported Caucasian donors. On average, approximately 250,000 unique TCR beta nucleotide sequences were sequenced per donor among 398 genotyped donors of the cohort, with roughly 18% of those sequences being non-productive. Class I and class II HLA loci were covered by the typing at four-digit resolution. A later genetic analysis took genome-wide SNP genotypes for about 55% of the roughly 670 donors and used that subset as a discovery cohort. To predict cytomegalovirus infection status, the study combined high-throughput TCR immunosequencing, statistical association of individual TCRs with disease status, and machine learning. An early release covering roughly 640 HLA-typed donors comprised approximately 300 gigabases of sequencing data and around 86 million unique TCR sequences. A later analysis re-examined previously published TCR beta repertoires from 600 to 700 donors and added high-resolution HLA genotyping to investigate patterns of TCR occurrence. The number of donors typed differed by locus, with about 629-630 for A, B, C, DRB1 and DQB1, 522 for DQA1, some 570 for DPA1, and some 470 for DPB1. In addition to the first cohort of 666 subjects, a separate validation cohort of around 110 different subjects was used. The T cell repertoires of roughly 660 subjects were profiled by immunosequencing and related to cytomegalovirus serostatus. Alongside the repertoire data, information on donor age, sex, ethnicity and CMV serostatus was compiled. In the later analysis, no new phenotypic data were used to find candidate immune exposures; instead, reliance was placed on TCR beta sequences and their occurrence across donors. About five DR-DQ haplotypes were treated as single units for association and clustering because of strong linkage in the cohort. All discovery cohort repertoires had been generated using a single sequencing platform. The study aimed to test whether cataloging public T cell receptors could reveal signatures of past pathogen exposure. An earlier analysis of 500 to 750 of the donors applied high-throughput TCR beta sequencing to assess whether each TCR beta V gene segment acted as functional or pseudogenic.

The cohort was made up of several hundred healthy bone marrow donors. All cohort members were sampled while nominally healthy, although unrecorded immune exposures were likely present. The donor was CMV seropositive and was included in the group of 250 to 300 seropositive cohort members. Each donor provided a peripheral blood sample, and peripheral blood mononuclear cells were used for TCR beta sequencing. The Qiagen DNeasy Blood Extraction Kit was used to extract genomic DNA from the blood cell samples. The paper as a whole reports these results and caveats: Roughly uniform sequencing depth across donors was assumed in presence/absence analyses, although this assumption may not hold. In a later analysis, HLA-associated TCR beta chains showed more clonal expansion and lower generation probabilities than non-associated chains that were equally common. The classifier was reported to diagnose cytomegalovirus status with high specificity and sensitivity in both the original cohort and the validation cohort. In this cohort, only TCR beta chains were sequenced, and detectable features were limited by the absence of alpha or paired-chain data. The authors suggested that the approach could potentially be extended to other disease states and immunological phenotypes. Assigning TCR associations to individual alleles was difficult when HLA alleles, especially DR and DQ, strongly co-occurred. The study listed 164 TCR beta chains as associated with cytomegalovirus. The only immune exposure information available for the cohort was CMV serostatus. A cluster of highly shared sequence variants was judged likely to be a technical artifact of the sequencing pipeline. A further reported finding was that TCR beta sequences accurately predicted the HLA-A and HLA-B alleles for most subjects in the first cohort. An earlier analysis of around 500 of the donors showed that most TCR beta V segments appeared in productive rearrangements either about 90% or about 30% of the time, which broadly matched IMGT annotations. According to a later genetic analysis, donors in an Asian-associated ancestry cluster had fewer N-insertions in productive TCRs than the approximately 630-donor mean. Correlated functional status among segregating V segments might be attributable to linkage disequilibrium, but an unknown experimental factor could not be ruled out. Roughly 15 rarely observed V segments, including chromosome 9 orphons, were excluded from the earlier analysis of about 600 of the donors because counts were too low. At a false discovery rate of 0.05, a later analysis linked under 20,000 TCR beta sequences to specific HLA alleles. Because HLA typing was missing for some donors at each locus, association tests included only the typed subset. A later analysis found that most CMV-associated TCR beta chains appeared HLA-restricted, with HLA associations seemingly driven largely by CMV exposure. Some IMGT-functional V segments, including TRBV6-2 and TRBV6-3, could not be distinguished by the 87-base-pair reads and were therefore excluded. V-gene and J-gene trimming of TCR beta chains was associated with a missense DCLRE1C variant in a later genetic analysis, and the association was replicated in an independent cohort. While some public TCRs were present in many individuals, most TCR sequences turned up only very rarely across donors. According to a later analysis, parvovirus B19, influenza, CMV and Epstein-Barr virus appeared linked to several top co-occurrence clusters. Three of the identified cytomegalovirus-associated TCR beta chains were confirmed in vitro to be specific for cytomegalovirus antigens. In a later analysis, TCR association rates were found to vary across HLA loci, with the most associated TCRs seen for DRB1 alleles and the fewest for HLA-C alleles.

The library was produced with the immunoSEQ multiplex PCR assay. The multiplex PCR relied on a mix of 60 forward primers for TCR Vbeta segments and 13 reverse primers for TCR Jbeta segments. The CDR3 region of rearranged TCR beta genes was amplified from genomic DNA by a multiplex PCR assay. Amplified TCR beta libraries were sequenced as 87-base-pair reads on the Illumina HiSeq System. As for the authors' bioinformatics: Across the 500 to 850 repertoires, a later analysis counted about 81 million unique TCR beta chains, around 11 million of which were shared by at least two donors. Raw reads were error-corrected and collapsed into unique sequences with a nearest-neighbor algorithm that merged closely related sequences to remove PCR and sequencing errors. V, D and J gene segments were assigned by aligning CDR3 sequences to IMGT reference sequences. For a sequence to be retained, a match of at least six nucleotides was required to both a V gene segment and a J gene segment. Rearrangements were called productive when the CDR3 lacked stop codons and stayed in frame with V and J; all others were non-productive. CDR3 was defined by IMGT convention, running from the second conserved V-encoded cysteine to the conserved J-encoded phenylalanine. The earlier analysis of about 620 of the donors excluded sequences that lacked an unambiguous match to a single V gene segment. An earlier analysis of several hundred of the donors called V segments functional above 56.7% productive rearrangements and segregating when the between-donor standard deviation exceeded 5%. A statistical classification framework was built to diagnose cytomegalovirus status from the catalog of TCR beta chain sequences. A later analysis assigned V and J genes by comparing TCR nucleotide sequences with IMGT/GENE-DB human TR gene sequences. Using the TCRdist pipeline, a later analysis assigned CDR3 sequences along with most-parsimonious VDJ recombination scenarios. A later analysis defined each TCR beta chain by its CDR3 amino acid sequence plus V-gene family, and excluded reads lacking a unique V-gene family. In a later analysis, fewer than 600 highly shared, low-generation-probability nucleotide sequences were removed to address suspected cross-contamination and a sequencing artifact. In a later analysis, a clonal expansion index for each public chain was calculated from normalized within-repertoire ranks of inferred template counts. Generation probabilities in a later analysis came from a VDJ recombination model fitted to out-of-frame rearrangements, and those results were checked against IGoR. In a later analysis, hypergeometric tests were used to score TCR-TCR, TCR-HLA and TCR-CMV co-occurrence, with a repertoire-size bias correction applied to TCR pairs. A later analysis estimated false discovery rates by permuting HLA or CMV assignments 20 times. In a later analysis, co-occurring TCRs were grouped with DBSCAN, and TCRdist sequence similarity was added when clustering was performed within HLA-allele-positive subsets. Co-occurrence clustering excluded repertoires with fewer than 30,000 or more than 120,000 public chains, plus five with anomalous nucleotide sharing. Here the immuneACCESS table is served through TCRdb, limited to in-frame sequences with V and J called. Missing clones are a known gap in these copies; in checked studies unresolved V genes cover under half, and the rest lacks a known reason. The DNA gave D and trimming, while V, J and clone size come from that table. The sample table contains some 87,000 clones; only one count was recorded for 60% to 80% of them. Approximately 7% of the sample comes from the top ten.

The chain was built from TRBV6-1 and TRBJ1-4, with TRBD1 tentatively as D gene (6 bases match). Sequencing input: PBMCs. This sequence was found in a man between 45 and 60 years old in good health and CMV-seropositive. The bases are TGTGCCAGCGGCAGGGGACGAACTAATGAAAAACTGTTTTTT. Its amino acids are CASGRGRTNEKLFF.